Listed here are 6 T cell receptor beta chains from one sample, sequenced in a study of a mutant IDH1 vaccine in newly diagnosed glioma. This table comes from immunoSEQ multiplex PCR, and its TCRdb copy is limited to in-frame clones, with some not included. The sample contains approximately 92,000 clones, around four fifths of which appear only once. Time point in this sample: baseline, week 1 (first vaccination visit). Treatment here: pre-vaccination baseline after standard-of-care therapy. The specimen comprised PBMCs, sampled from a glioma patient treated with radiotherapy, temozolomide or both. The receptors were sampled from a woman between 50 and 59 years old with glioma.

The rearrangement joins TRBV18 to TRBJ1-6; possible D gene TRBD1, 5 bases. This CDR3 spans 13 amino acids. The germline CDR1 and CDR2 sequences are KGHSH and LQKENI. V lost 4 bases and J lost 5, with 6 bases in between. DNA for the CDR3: TGTGCCAGCTCACGCAGGGATAATTCACCCCTCCACTTT. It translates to CASSRRDNSPLHF.

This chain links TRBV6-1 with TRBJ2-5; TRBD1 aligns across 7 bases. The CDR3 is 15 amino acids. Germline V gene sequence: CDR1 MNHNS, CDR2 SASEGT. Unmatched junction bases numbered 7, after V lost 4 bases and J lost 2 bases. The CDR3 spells CASSGLGQQQETQYF. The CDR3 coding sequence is TGTGCCAGCAGTGGGTTGGGACAGCAACAAGAGACCCAGTACTTC.

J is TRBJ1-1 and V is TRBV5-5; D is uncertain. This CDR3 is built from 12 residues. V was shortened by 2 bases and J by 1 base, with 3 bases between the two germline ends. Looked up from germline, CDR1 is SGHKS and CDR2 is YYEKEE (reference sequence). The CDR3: CASSFPNTEAFF. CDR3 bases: TGTGCCAGCAGCTTTCCGAACACTGAAGCTTTCTTT.

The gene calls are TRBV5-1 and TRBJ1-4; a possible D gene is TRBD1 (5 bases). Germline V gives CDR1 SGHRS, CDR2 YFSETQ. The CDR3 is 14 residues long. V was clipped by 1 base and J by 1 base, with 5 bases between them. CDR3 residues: CASSLQGTNEKLFF. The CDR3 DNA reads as TGCGCCAGCAGCTTGCAGGGAACTAATGAAAAACTGTTTTTT.

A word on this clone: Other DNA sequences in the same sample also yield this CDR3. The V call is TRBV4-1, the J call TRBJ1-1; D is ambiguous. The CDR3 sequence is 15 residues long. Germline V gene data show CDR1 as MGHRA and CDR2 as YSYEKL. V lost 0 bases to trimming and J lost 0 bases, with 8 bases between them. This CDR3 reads CASSQDLDLNTEAFF. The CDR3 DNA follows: TGCGCCAGCAGCCAAGATTTGGACCTGAACACTGAAGCTTTCTTT.

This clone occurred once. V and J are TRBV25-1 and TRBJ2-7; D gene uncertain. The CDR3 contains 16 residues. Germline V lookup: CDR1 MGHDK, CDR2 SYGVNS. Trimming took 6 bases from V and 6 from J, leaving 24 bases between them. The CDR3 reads CASSSPLGWPSPEQYF. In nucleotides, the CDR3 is TGTGCCAGCAGCTCTCCATTGGGGTGGCCTTCGCCCGAGCAGTACTTC.